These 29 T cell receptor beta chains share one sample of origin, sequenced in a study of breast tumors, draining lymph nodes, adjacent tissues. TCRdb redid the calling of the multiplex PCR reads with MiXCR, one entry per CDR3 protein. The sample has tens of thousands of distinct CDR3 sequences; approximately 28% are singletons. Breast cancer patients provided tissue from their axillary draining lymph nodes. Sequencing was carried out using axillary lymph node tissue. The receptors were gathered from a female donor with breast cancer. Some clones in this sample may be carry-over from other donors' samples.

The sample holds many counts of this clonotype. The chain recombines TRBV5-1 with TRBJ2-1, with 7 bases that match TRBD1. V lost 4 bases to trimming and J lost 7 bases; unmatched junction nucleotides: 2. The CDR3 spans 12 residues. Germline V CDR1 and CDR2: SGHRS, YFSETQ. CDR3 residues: CASSEQGNEQFF. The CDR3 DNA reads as TGCGCCAGCAGCGAACAGGGGAATGAGCAGTTCTTC.

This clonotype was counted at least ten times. CDR3 coding DNA: TGTGCCAGCAGACGACAGGAGTCCTCTGGAAACACCATATATTTT. This codes for CASRRQESSGNTIYF. J is TRBJ1-3 and V is TRBV12-3 or TRBV12-4; tentative D call: TRBD1 (6 bases). The CDR3 runs to 15 residues. Trimming cost V 6 bases and J 0 bases, with 12 bases left between them.

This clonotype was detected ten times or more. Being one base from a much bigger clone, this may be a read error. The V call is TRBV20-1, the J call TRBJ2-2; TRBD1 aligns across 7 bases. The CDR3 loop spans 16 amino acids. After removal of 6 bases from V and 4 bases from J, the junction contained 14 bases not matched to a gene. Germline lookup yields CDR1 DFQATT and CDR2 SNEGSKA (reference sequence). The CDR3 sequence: CSAPSKQGQTTGELFF. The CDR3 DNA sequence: TGCAGTGCCCCTTCTAAACAGGGGCAGACCACCGGGGAGCTGTTTTTT.

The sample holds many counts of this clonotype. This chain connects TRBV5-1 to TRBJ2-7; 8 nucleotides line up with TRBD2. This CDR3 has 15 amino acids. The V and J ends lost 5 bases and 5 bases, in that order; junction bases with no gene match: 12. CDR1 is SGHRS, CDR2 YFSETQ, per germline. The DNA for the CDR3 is TGCGCCAGCAGGGGGTCAGCGGGAGAGTCGAACGAGCAGTACTTC. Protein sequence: CASRGSAGESNEQYF.

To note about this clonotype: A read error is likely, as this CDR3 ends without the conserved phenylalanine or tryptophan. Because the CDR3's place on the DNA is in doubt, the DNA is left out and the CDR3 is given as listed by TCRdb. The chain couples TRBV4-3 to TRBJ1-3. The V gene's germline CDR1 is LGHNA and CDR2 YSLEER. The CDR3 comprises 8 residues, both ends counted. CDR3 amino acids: CASSQGIG.

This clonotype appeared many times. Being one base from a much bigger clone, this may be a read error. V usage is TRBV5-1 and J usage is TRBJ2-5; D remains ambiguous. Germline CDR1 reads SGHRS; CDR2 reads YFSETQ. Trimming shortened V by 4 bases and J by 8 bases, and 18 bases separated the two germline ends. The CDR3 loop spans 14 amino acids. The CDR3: CASSHRASIDTQYF. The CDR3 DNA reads TGCGCCAGCAGCCACCGGGCTTCAATAGACACCCAGTACTTC.

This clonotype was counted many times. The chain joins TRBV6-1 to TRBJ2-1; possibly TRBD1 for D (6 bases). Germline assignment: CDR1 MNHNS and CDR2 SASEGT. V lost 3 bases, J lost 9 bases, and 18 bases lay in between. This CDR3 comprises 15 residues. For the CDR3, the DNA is TGTGCCAGCAGTGAGGACCGGGACAACCGGTTTGAGCAGTTCTTC. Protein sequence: CASSEDRDNRFEQFF.

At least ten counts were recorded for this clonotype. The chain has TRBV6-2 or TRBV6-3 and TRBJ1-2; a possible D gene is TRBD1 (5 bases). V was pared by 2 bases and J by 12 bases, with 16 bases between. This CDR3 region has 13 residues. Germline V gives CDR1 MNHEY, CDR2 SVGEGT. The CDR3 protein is CASSYVAQGDDTF. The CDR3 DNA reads TGTGCCAGCAGTTACGTAGCGCAGGGAGATGACACCTTC.

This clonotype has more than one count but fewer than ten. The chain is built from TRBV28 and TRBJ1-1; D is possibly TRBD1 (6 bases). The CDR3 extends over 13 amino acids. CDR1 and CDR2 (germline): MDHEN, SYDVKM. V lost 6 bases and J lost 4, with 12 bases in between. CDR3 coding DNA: TGTGCCAGCAGACCCACCAGGGGCACTGAAGCTTTCTTT. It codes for CASRPTRGTEAFF.

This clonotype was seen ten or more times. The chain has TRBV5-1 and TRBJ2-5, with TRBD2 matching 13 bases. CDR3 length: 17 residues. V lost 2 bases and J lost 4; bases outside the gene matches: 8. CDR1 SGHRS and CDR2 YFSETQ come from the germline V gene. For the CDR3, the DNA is TGCGCCAGCAGCTTCGGACTAGCGGGAGATTGGGTAGAGACCCAGTACTTC. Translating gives CASSFGLAGDWVETQYF.

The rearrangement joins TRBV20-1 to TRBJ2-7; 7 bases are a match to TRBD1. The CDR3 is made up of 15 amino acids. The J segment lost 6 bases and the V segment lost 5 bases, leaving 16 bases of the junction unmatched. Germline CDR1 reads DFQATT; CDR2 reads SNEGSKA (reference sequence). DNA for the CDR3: TGCAGTGCTCCTCACCCGACAGGGCCCGAGGGCGAGCAGTACTTC. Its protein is CSAPHPTGPEGEQYF.

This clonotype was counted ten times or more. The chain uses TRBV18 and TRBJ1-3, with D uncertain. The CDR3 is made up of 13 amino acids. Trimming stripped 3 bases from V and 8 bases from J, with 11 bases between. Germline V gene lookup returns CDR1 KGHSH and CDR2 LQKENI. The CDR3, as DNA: TGTGCCAGCTCACCGGGGAACGGGGACACCATATATTTT. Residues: CASSPGNGDTIYF.

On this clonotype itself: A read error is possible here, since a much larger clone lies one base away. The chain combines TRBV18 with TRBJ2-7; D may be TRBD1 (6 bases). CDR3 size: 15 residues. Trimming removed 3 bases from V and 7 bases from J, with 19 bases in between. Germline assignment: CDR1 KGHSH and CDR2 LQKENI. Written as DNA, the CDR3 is TGTGCCAGCTCACCCGGGGAAGGGGGTTACAATGAGCAGTACTTC. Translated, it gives CASSPGEGGYNEQYF.

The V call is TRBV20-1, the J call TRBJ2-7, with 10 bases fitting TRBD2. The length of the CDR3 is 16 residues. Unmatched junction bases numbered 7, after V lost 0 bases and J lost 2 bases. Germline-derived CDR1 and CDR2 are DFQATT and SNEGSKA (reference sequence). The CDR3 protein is CSARDTVLAGAYEQYF. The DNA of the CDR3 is TGCAGTGCTAGAGATACAGTTCTAGCGGGAGCCTACGAGCAGTACTTC.

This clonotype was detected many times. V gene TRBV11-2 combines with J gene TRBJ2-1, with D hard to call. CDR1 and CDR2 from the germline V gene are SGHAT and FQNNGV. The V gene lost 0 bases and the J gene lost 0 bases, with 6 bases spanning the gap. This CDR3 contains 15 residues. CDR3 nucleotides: TGTGCCAGCAGCTTAGACCCGAGCTCCTACAATGAGCAGTTCTTC. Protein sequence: CASSLDPSSYNEQFF.

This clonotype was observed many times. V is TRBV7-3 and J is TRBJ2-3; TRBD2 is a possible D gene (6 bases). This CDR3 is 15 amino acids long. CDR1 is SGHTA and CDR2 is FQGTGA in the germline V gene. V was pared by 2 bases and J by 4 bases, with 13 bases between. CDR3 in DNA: TGTGCCAGCAGCTTAGGGGGGACCACACCAGATACGCAGTATTTT. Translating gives CASSLGGTTPDTQYF.

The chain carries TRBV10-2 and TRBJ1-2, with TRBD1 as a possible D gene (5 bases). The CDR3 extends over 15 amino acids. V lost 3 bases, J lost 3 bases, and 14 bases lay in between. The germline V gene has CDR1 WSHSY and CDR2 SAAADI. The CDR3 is CASSETQGGDYGYTF. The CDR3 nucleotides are TGCGCCAGCAGTGAAACGCAAGGAGGGGACTATGGCTACACCTTC.

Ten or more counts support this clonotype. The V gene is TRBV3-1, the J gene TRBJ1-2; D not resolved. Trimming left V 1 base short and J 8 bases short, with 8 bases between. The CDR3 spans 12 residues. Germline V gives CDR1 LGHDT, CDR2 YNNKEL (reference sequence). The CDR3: CASSQGSVGYTF. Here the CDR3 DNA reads TGTGCCAGCAGCCAAGGTTCGGTAGGCTACACCTTC.

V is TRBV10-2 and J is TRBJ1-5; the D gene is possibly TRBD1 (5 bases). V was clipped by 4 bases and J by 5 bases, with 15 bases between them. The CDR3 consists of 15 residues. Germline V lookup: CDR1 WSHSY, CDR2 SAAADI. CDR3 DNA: TGCGCCAGCAGTGGGGCCCCGGGGCGAGATCAGCCCCAGCATTTT. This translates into CASSGAPGRDQPQHF.

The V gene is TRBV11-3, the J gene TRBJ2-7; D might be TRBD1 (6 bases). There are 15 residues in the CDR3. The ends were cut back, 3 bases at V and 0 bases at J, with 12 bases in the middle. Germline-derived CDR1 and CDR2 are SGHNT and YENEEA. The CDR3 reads CASSFNGDTSYEQYF. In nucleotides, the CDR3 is TGTGCCAGCAGCTTTAATGGGGACACCTCCTACGAGCAGTACTTC.

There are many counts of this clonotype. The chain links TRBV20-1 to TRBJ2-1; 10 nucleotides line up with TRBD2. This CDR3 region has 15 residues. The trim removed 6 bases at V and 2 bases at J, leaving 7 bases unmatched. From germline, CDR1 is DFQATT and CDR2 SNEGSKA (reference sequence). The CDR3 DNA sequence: TGCAGTGCCGAGCCCACTAGCGGGACCTACAATGAGCAGTTCTTC. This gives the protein CSAEPTSGTYNEQFF.

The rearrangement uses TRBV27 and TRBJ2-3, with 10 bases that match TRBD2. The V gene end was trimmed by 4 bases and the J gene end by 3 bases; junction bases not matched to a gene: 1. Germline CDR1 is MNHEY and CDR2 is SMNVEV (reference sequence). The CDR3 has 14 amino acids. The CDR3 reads CASSSLAGTDTQYF. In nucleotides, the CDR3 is TGTGCCAGCAGTTCACTAGCGGGGACAGATACGCAGTATTTT.

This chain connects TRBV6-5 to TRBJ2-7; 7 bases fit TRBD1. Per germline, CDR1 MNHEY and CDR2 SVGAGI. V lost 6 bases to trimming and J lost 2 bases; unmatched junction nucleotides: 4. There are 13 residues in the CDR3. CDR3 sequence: CASSRDSPYEQYF. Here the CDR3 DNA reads TGTGCCAGCAGCCGGGACAGTCCCTACGAGCAGTACTTC.

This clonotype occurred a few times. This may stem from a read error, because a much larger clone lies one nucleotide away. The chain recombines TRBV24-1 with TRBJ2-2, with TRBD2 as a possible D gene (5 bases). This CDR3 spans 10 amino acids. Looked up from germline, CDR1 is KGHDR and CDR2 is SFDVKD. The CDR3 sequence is CAGRAGVLFF. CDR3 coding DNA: TGTGCCGGAAGGGCCGGGGTGCTGTTTTTT.

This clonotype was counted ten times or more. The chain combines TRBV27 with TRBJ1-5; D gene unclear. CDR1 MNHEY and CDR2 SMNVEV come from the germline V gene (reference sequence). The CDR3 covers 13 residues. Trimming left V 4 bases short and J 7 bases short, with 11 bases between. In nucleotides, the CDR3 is TGTGCCAGCAGTTATCAGCCGGGGCAGCCCCAGCATTTT. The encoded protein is CASSYQPGQPQHF.

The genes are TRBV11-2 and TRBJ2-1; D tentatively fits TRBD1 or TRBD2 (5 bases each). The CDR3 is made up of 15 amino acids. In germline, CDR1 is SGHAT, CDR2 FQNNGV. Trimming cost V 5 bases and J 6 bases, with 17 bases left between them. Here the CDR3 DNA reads TGTGCCAGCAGCACCGCCGGGACCACAAGCAATGAGCAGTTCTTC. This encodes CASSTAGTTSNEQFF.

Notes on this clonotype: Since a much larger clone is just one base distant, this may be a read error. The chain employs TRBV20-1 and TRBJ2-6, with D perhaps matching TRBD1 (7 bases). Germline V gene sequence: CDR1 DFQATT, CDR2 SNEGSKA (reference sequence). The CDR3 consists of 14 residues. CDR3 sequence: CSARQGGGATVLTF. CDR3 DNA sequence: TGCAGTGCTAGACAGGGGGGTGGGGCCACCGTCCTGACTTTC.

In DNA form, the CDR3 reads TGTGCCAGCATACCACCGAGCGGGAAAGATAATGAGCAGTTCTTC. Translated, it gives CASIPPSGKDNEQFF. J is TRBJ2-1 and V is TRBV4-2; the match to TRBD2 covers 7 bases. Germline V gene data show CDR1 as LGHNA and CDR2 as YNFKEQ. The CDR3 covers 15 residues. With 7 bases clipped from V and 7 bases from J, the junction kept 13 bases outside the gene matches.

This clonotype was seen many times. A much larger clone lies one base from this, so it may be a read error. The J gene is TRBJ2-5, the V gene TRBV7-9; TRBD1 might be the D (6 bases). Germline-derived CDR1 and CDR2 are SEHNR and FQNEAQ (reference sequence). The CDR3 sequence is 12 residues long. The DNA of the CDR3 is TGTGCCAGCAGCCCACAGGGAGAGGCCCAGTACTTC. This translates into CASSPQGEAQYF.